This T cell receptor beta chain was captured in a study of CD8+ T cells in alopecia areata. Study information: It was oral tofacitinib, at 5 to 10 mg twice daily, that treated patients received. Scoring treated patients' severity relied on the percentage of scalp area affected. Study-wide results and limits: Sharing of TCR sequences between patients (possibly for HLA-related reasons) was less clear than in mice. For baseline CD8+ expansion, any link to response stays uncertain with one nonresponder.

V dropped 5 bases and J dropped 0 bases, with 11 bases sitting between them. Germline assignment: CDR1 SGHTA and CDR2 FQGNSA. The CDR3 consists of 15 residues. Described treatment: oral pan-JAK inhibitor, 5-10 mg twice daily. About this clone itself: Its specificity is not known.

Following extraction, RNA underwent reverse transcription to cDNA, which served as the sequencing template. This table comes from immunoSEQ multiplex PCR, and its TCRdb copy is limited to in-frame clones, with some not included. The profile shows about 190,000 clones, about three fifths of them singletons. Sequences were derived from CD4+ T cells sorted from blood, sampled at week 4, from a patient treated with tofacitinib. The V gene is TRBV7-2, the J gene TRBJ1-5; possible D gene TRBD1, 6 bases. The origin of this receptor is a human donor with alopecia areata. The chain's CDR3 is CASSRGTSSNQPQHF. The CDR3 DNA reads TGTGCCAGCAGCCGAGGGACATCTAGCAATCAGCCCCAGCATTTT.